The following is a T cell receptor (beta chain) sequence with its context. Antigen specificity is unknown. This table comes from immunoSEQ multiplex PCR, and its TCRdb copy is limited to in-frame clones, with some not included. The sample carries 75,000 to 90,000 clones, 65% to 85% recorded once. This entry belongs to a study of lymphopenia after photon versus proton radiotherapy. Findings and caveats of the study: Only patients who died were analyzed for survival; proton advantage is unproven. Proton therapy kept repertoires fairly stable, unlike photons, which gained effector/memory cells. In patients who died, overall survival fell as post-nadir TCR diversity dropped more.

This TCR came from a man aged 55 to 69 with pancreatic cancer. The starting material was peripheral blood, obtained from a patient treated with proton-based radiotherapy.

DNA of the CDR3: TGCGCCAGCAGCCCCCGCGAGGGGGCGCGATATGAGCAGTTCTTC. Translating it yields CASSPREGARYEQFF. This chain connects TRBV5-1 to TRBJ2-1; TRBD1 aligns across 7 bases. After removal of 4 bases from V and 8 bases from J, the junction contained 12 bases not matched to a gene. The V gene's germline CDR1 is SGHRS and CDR2 YFSETQ. The CDR3 spans 15 residues. The whole variable domain, filled in from reference TRBV5-1 and TRBJ2-1, reads KAGVTQTPRYLIKTRGQQVTLSCSPISGHRSVSWYQQTPGQGLQFLFEYFSETQRNKGNFPGRFSGRQFSNSRSEMNVSTLELGDSALYLCASSPREGARYEQFFGPGTRLTVL.